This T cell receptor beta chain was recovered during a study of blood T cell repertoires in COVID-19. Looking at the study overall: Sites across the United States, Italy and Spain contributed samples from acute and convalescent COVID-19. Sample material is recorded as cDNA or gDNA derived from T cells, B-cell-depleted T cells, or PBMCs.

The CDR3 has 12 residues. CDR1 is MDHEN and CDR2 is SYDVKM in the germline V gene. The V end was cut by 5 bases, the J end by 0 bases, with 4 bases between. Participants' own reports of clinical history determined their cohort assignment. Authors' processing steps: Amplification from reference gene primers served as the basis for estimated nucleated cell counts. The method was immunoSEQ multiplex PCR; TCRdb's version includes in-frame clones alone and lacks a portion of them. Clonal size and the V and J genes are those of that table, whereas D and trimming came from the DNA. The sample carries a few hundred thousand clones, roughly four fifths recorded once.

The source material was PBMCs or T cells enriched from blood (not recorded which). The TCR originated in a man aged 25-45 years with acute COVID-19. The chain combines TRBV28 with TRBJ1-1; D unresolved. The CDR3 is CASSPMNTEAFF. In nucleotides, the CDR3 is TGTGCCAGCAGTCCTATGAACACTGAAGCTTTCTTT. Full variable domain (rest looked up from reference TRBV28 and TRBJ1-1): DVKVTQSSRYLVKRTGEKVFLECVQDMDHENMFWYRQDPGLGLRLIYFSYDVKMKEKGDIPEGYSVSREKKERFSLILESASTNQTSMYLCASSPMNTEAFFGQGTRLTVV.